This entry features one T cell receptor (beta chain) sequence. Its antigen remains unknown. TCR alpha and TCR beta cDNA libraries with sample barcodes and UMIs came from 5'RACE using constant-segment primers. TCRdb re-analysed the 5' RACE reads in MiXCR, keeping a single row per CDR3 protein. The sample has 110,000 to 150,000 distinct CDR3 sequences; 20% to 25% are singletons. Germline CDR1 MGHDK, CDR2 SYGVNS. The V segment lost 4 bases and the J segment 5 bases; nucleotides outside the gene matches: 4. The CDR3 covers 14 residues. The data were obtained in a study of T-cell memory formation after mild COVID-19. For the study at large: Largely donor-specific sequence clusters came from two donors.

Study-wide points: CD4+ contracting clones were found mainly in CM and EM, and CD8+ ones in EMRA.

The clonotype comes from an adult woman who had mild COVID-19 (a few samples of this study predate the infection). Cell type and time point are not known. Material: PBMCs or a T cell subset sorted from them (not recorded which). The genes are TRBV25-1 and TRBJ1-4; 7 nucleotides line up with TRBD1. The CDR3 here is CASSGTGNNEKLFF. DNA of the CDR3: TGTGCCAGCAGTGGGACAGGAAACAATGAAAAACTGTTTTTT.